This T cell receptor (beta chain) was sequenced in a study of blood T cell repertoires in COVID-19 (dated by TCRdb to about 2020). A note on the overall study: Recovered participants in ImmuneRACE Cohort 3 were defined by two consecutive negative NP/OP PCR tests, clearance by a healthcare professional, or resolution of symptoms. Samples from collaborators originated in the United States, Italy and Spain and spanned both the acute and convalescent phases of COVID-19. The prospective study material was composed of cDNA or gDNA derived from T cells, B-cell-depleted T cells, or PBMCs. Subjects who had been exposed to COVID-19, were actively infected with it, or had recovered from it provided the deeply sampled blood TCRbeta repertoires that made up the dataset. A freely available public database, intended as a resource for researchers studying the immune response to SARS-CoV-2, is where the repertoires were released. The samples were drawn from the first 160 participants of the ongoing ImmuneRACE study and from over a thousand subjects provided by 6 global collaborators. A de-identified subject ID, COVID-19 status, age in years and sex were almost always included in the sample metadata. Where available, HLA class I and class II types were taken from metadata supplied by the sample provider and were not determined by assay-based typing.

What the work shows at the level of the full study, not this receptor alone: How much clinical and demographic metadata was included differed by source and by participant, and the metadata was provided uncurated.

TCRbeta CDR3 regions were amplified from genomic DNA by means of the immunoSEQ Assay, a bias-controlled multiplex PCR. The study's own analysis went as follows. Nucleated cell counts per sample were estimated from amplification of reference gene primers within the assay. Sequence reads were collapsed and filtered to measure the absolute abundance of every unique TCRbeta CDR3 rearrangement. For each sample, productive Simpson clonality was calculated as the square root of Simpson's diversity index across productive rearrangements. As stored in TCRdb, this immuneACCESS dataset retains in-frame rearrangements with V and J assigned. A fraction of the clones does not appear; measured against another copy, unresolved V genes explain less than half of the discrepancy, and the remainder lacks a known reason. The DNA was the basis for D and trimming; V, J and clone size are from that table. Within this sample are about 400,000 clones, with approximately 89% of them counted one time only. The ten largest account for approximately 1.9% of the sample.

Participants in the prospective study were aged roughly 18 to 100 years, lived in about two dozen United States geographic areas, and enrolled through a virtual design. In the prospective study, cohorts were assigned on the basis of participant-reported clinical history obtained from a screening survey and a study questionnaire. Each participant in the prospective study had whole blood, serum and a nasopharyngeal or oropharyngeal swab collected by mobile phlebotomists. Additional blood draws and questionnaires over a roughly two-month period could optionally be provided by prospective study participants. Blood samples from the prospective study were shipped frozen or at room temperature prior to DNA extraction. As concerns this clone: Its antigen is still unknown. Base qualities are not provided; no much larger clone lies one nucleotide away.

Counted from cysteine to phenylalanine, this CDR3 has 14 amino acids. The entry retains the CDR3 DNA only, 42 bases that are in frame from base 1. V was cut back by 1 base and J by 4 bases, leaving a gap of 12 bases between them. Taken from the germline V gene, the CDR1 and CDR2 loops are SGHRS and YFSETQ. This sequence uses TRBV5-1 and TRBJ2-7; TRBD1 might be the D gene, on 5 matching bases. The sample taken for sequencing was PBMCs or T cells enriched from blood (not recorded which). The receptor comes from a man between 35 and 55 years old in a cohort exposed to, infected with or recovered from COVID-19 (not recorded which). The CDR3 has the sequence CASSLLGDSYEQYF. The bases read TGCGCCAGCAGCTTGTTGGGCGACAGTTACGAGCAGTACTTC.